Given below is one T cell receptor beta chain in context. The junction differs from germline at one of its ends, possibly a read error. CDR3 length equals 15 residues. Looked up from germline, CDR1 is SSHAT and CDR2 is FNYEAQ (reference sequence). This entry comes from a study of blood T cell repertoires in COVID-19. Overall study: Acute-phase and convalescent COVID-19 samples originated in the United States, Italy and Spain.

Generated by immunoSEQ multiplex PCR, the TCRdb table keeps only in-frame clones and is missing some. The data show about 170,000 clones, 80% to 95% seen once. This chain links TRBV7-7 with TRBJ2-1, with 15 nucleotides matching TRBD2. This TCR came from a woman aged 50 to 60 with acute or convalescent COVID-19. Sequenced sample: peripheral blood. The CDR3 region has the DNA TGTGCTAGCAGCCCCCGGACTAGCGGGAGGGGGGAGCAGTTCTTC. This gives the protein CASSPRTSGRGEQFF. Full variable domain (remainder filled in from reference TRBV7-7 and TRBJ2-1): GAGVSQSPRYKVTKRGQDVTLRCDPISSHATLYWYQQALGQGPEFLTYFNYEAQPDKSGLPSDRFSAERPEGSISTLTIQRTEQRDSAMYRCASSPRTSGRGEQFFGPGTRLTVL.